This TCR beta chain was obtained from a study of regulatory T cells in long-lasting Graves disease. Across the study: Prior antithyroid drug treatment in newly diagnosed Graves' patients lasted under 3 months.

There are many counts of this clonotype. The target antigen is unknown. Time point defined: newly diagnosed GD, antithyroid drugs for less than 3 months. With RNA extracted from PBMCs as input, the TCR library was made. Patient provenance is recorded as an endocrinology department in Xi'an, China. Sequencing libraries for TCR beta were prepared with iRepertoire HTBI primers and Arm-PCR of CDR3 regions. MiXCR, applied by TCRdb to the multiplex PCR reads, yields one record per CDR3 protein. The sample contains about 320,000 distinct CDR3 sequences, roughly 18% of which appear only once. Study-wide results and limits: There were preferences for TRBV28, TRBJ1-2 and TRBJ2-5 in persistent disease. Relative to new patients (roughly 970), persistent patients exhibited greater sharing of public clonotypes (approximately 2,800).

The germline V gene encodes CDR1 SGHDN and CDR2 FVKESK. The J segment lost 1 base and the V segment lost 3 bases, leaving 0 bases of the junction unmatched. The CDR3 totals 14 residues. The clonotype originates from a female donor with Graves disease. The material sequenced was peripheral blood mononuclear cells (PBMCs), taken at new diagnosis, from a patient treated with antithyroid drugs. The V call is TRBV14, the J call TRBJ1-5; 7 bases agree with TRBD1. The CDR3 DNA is TGTGCCAGCAGCCAGACAGGGAGCAATCAGCCCCAGCATTTT. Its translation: CASSQTGSNQPQHF.